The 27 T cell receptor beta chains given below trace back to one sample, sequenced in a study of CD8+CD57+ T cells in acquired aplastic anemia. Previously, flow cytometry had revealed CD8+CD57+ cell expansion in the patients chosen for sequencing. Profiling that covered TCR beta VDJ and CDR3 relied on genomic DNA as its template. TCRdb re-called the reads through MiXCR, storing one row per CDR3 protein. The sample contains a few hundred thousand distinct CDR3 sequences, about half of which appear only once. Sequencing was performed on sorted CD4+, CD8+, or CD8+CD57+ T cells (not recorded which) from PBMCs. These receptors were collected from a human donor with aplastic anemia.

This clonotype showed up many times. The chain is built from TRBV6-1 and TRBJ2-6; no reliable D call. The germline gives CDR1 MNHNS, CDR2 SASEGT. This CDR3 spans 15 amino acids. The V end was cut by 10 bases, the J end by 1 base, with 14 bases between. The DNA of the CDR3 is TGTGCCACCCCTAGGACCTTATCTGGGGCCAACGTCCTGACTTTC. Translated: CATPRTLSGANVLTF.

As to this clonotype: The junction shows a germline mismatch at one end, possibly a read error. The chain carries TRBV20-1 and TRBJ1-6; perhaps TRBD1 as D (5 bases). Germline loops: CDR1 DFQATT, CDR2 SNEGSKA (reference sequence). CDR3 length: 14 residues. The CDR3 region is CSARSGGINSPLHF. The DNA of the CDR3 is TGCAGCGCTAGATCGGGGGGAATAAATTCACCCCTCCACTTT.

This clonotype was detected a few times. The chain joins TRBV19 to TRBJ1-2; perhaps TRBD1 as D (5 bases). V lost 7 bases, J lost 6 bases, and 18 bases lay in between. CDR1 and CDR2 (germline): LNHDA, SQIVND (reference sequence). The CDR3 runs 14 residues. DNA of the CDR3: TGTGCCAGTAACCTAGGACACGGGGGTGATGGCTACACCTTC. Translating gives CASNLGHGGDGYTF.

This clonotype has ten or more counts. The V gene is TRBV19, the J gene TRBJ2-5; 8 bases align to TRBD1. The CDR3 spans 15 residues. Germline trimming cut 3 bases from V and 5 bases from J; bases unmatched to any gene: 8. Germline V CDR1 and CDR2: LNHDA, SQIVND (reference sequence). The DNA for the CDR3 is TGTGCCAGTAGTATCCGGGCAGGGGGCGCGGAGACCCAGTACTTC. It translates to CASSIRAGGAETQYF.

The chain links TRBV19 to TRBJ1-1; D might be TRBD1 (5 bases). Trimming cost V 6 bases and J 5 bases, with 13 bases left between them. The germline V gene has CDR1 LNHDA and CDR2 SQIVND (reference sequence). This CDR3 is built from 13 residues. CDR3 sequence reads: CASRAGAPTEAFF. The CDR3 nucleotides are TGTGCCAGTAGGGCCGGGGCGCCGACTGAAGCTTTCTTT.

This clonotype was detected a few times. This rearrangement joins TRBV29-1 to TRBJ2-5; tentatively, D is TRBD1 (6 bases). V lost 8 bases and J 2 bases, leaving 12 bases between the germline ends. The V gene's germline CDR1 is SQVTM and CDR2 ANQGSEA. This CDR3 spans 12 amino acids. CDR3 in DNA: TGCAGCAGTGAGGACAGTCAAGAGACCCAGTACTTC. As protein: CSSEDSQETQYF. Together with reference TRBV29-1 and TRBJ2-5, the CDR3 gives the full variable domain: SAVISQKPSRDICQRGTSLTIQCQVDSQVTMMFWYRQQPGQSLTLIATANQGSEATYESGFVIDKFPISRPNLTFSTLTVSNMSPEDSSIYLCSSEDSQETQYFGPGTRLLVL.

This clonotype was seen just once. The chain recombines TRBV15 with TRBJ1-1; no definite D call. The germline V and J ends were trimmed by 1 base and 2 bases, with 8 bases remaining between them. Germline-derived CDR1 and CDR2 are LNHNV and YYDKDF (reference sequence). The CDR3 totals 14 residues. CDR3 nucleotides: TGTGCCACCAGCAGAGGTCAGACTAACACTGAAGCTTTCTTT. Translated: CATSRGQTNTEAFF.

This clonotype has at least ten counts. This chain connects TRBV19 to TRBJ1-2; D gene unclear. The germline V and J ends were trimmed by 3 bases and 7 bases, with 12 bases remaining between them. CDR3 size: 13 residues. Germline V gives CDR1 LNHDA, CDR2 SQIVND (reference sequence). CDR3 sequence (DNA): TGTGCCAGTAGTATGACCATCCAAGGTGGCTACACCTTC. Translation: CASSMTIQGGYTF.

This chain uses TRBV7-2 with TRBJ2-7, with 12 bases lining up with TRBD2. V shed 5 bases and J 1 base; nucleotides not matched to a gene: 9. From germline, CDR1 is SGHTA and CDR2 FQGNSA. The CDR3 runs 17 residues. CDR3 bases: TGTGCCAGCAGCACCCGGAGCGGACTAGCGGGGTCCTACGAGCAGTACTTC. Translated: CASSTRSGLAGSYEQYF.

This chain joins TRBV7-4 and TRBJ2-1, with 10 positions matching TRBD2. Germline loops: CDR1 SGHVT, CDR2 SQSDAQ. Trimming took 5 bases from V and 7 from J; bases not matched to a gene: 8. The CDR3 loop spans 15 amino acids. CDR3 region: CASSASGGARNEQFF. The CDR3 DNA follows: TGTGCCAGCAGCGCGAGCGGGGGGGCCAGGAATGAGCAGTTCTTC.

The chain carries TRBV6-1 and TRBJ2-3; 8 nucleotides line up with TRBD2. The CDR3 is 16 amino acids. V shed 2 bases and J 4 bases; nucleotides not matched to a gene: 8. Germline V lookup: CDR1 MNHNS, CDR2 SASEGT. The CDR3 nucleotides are TGTGCCAGCAGTGAATCCCACGGGGGGGTTGCAGATACGCAGTATTTT. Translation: CASSESHGGVADTQYF.

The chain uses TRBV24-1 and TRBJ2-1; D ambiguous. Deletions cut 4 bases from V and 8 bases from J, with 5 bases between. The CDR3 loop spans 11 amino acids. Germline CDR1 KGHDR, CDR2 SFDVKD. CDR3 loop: CATSESDEQFF. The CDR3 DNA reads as TGTGCCACCAGTGAGTCCGATGAGCAGTTCTTC.

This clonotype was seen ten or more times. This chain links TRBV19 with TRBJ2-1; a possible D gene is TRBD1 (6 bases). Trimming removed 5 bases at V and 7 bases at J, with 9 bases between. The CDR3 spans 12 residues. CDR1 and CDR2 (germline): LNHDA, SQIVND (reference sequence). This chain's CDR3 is CASSGGGNEQFF. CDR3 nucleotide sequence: TGTGCCAGTAGTGGGGGCGGGAATGAGCAGTTCTTC.

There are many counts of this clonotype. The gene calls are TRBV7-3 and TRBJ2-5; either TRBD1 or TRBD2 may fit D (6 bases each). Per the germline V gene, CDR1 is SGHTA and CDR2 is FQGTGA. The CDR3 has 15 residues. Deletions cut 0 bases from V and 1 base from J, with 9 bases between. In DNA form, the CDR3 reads TGTGCCAGCAGCTTAACAAGGGGGGCCCAAGAGACCCAGTACTTC. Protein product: CASSLTRGAQETQYF.

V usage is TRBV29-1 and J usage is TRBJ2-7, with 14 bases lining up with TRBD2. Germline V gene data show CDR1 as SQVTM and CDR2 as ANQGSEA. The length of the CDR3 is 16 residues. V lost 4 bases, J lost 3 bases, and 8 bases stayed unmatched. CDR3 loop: CSVVWPGLAGGYEQYF. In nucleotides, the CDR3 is TGCAGCGTTGTTTGGCCAGGACTAGCGGGGGGCTACGAGCAGTACTTC.

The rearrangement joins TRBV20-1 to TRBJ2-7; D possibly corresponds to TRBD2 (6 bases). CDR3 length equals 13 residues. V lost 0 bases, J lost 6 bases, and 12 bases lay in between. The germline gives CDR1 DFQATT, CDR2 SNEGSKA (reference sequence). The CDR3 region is CSARDPRGFEQYF. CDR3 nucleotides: TGCAGTGCTAGAGATCCTCGGGGGTTCGAGCAGTACTTC.

CDR3 coding DNA: TGTGCCAGCAGCTTAGGACCGTCTAGCGGGGTCTCCTACAATGAGCAGTTCTTC. It encodes CASSLGPSSGVSYNEQFF. This chain uses TRBV2 with TRBJ2-1; 9 bases align to TRBD2. Looked up from germline, CDR1 is SNHLY and CDR2 is FYNNEI. CDR3 length equals 18 residues. J was trimmed by 0 bases and V by 6 bases; bases with no gene match: 12.

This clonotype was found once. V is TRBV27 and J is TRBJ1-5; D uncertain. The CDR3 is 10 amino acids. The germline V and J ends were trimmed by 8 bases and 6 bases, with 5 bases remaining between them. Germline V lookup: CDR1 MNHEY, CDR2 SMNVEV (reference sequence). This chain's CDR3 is CASGIQPQHF. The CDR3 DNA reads TGTGCCAGCGGGATTCAGCCCCAGCATTTT.

The CDR3 is CASSFGTDNYGYTF. DNA of the CDR3: TGTGCCAGCAGCTTTGGGACAGATAACTATGGCTACACCTTC. The rearrangement links TRBV7-8 to TRBJ1-2; 7 positions match TRBD1. The V gene's germline CDR1 is SGHVS and CDR2 FQNEAQ. J was trimmed by 1 base and V by 3 bases; bases with no gene match: 2. CDR3 length equals 14 residues. Variable domain in full (rest from reference TRBV7-8 and TRBJ1-2): GAGVSQSPRYKVAKRGQDVALRCDPISGHVSLFWYQQALGQGPEFLTYFQNEAQLDKSGLPSDRFFAERPEGSVSTLKIQRTQQEDSAVYLCASSFGTDNYGYTFGSGTRLTVV.

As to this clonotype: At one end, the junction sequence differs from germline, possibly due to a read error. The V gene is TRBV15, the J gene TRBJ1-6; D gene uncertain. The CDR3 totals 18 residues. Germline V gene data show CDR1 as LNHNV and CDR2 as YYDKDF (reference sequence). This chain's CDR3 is CATSRAARPARGNLPLHF. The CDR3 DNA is TGTGCCACCAGCAGAGCTGCCCGGCCCGCGCGGGGTAATTTACCCCTCCACTTT. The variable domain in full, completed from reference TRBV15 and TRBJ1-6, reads DAMVIQNPRYQVTQFGKPVTLSCSQTLNHNVMYWYQQKSSQAPKLLFHYYDKDFNNEADTPDNFQSRRPNTSFCFLDIRSPGLGDTAMYLCATSRAARPARGNLPLHFGNGTRLTVT.

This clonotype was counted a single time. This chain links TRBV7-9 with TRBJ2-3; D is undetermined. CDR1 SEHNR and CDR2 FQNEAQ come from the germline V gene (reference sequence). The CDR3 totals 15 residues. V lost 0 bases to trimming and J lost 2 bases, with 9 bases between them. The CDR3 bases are TGTGCCAGCAGCTTAGCGCGGTCCGACACAGATACGCAGTATTTT. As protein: CASSLARSDTDTQYF.

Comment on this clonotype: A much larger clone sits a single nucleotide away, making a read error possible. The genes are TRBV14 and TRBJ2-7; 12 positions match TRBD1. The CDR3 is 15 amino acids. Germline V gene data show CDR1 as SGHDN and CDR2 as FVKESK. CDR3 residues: CASSHRDRGHHERYF. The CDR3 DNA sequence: TGTGCCAGCAGCCACCGGGACAGGGGGCATCACGAGCGGTACTTC.

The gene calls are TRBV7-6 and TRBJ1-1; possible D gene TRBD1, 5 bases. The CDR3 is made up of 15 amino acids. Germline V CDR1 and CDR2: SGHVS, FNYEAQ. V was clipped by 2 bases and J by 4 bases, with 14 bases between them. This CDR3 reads CASSLLAGGGTEAFF. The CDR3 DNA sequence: TGTGCCAGCAGCTTACTAGCGGGGGGTGGCACTGAAGCTTTCTTT.

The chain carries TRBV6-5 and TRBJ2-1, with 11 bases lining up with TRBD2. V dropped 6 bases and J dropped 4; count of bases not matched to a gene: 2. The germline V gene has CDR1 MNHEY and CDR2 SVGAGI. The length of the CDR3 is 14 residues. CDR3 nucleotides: TGTGCCAGCAGACTAGCGGGGGAGTACAATGAGCAGTTCTTC. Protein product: CASRLAGEYNEQFF.

The CDR3 DNA follows: TGCGCCAGCAGCCAAGACTCCGTAGCACAGGGGTTCACTGAAGCTTTCTTT. It is translated as CASSQDSVAQGFTEAFF. This sequence joins TRBV4-1 and TRBJ1-1; 7 bases align to TRBD1. Germline assignment: CDR1 MGHRA and CDR2 YSYEKL. V gave up 0 bases and J gave up 4 bases; unmatched junction bases: 11. The CDR3 has 17 amino acids.

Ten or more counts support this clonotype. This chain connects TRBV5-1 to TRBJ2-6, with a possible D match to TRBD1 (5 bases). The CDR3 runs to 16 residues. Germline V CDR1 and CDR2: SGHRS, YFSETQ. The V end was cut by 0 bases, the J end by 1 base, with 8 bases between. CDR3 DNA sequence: TGCGCCAGCAGCTTGGGGGGCATGTCTGGGGCCAACGTCCTGACTTTC. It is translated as CASSLGGMSGANVLTF.

The CDR3 is CASTREHRGNEKLFF. The CDR3 DNA reads as TGTGCCAGCACCCGAGAGCACAGGGGCAATGAAAAACTGTTTTTT. The J gene is TRBJ1-4, the V gene TRBV7-3, with 7 bases matching TRBD1. This CDR3 has 15 amino acids. J gave up 5 bases and V 7 bases, and 10 bases lay outside the gene matches. Germline V gene data show CDR1 as SGHTA and CDR2 as FQGTGA.